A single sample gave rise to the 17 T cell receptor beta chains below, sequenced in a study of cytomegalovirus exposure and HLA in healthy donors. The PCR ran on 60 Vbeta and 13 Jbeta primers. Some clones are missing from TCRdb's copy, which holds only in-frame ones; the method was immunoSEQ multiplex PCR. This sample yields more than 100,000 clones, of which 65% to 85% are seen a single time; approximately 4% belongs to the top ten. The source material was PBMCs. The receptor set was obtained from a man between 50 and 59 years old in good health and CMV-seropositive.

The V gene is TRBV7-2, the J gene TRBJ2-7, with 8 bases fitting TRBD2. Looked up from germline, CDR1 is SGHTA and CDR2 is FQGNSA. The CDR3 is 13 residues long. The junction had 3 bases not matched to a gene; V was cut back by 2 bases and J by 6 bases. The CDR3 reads CASSLTRGAEQYF. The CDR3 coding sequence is TGTGCCAGCAGCTTAACGCGGGGGGCCGAGCAGTACTTC.

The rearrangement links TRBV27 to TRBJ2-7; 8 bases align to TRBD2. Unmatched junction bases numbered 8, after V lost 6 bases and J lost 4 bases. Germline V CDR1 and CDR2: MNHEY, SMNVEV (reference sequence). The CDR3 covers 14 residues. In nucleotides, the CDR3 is TGTGCCAGCAGCGACGGGGGGGGACCATACGAGCAGTACTTC. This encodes CASSDGGGPYEQYF.

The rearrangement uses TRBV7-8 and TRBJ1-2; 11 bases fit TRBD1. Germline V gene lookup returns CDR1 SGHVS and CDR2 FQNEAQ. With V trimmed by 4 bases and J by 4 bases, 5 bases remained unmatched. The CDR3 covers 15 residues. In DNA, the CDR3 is TGTGCCAGCAGCTGGGACAGGGGGACGATCTATGGCTACACCTTC. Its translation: CASSWDRGTIYGYTF.

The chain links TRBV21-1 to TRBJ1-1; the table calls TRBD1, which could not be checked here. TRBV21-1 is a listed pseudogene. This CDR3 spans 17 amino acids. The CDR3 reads CASSKVLDRGLNTEAFF. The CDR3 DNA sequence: TGTGCCAGCAGCAAAGTGCTGGACAGGGGGTTGAACACTGAAGCTTTCTTT.

This CDR3 reads CAWTQGGNQPQHF. DNA for the CDR3: TGTGCCTGGACCCAGGGGGGCAATCAGCCCCAGCATTTT. The rearrangement links TRBV30 to TRBJ1-5, with 7 bases matching TRBD1. The CDR3 consists of 13 residues. V was clipped by 4 bases and J by 2 bases; unmatched bases: 2. In germline, CDR1 is GTSNPN, CDR2 SVGIG (reference sequence).

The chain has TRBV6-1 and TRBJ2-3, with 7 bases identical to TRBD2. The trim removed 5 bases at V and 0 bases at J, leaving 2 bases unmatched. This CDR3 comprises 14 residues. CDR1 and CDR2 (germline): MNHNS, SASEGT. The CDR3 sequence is CASSRTSSTDTQYF. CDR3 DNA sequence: TGTGCCAGCAGTAGGACTAGTAGCACAGATACGCAGTATTTT.

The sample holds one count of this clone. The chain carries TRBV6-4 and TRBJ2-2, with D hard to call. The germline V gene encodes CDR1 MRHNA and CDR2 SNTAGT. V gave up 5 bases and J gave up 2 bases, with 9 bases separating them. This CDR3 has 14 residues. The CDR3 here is CASSLDLNTGELFF. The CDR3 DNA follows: TGTGCCAGCAGTCTAGACTTAAACACCGGGGAGCTGTTTTTT.

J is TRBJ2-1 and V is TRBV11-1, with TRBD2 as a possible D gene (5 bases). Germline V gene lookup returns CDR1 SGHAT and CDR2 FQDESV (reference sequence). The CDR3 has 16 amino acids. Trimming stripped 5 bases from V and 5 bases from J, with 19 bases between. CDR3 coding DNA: TGTGCCAGCAGCCCCGAAGCGGAACCCTCAAACAATGAGCAGTTCTTC. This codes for CASSPEAEPSNNEQFF.

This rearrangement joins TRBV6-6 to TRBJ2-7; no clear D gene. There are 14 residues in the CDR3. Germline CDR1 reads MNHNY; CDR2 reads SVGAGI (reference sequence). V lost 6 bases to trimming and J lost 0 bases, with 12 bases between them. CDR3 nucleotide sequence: TGTGCCAGCAGCCCCACAAGGAGCTCCTACGAGCAGTACTTC. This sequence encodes CASSPTRSSYEQYF.

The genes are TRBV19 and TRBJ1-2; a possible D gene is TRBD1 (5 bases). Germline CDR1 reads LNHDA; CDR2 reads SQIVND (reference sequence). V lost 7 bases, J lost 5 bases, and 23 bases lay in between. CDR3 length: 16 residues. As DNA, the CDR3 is TGTGCCAGTAACTCCCCCTCCCGGGGGGGGATGTATGGCTACACCTTC. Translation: CASNSPSRGGMYGYTF.

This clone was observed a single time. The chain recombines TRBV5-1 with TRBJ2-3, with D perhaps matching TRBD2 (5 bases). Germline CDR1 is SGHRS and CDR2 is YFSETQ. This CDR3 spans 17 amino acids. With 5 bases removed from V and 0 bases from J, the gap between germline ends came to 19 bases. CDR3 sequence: CASRVGVDLASTDTQYF. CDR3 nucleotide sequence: TGCGCCAGCAGGGTGGGAGTGGACCTCGCTAGCACAGATACGCAGTATTTT.

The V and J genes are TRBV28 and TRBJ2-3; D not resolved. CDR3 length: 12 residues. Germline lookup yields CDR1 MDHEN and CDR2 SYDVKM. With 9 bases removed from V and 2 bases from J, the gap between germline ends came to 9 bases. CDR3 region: CASTDPTDTQYF. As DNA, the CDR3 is TGTGCCAGTACAGATCCCACAGATACGCAGTATTTT.

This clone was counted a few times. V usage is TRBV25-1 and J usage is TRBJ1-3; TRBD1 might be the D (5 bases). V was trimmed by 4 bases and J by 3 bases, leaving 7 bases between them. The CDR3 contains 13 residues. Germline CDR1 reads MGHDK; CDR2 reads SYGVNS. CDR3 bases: TGTGCCAGCAGTGGGGACTTTGGAAACACCATATATTTT. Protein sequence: CASSGDFGNTIYF. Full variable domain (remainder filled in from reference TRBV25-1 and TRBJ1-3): EADIYQTPRYLVIGTGKKITLECSQTMGHDKMYWYQQDPGMELHLIHYSYGVNSTEKGDLSSESTVSRIRTEHFPLTLESARPSHTSQYLCASSGDFGNTIYFGEGSWLTVV.

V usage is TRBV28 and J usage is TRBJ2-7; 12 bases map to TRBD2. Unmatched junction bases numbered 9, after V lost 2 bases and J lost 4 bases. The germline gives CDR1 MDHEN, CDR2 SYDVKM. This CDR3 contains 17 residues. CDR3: CASSLTRLAGGAYEQYF. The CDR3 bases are TGTGCCAGCAGTTTAACTCGGCTAGCGGGAGGGGCGTACGAGCAGTACTTC.

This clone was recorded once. CDR3 in DNA: TGTGCCAGCAGCCCGGGGGGCTCCTACGAGCAGTACTTC. Amino acid sequence: CASSPGGSYEQYF. This chain uses TRBV5-4 with TRBJ2-7; 7 bases line up with TRBD2. CDR3 length: 13 amino acids. V lost 4 bases and J lost 0; bases outside the gene matches: 1. Germline V gives CDR1 SGHNT, CDR2 YYREEE (reference sequence).

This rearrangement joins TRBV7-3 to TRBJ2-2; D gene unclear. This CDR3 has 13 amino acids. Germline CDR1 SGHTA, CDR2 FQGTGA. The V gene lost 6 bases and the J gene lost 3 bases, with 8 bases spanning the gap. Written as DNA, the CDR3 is TGTGCCAGCAGTTCAGGTGACACCGGGGAGCTGTTTTTT. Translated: CASSSGDTGELFF.

CDR3 amino acids: CASSPGTGGTEAFF. The CDR3 DNA sequence: TGTGCCAGCAGCCCCGGGACAGGGGGCACTGAAGCTTTCTTT. This rearrangement joins TRBV6-6 to TRBJ1-1; the match to TRBD1 covers 11 bases. CDR3 length: 14 amino acids. Germline V gene sequence: CDR1 MNHNY, CDR2 SVGAGI (reference sequence). The J segment lost 4 bases and the V segment lost 6 bases, leaving 4 bases of the junction unmatched.